Listed here is a single T cell receptor beta chain. This specimen belongs to a study of T cells expressing NK-cell markers. The germline V gene encodes CDR1 SGHRS and CDR2 YFSETQ. CDR3 length: 15 residues. TCRdb re-called the 5' RACE reads; every CDR3 protein appears as one record, without DNA. Its table lists under 200,000 distinct CDR3 sequences. The sequence came from a woman aged 18 to 75 in good health. The rearrangement joins TRBV5-1 to TRBJ2-1; without DNA, the TCRdb call of TRBD1 cannot be checked. The sequencing input was blood T cells: a sorted CD56 or NKG2C T cell subset, CD4+ or CD8+ T cells, or bulk PBMC T cells (not recorded which). The CDR3 sequence: CASSSGTALSNEQFF.